The table lists the clone carrying this T cell receptor (beta chain) with many counts. The data were taken from a study of T cells after yellow fever vaccination. Study context: With SMART-Seq v4 Ultra Low Input, the fractions containing low cell numbers were prepared.

Germline CDR1 reads DFQATT; CDR2 reads SNEGSKA (reference sequence). V shed 5 bases, J shed 4 bases, and the junction held 7 bases outside the gene matches. This CDR3 comprises 14 residues. MiXCR, applied by TCRdb to the 5' RACE reads, yields one record per CDR3 protein. The sample records about 50,000 distinct CDR3 sequences, roughly 6.9% being singletons. The input for sequencing was CD8+ T cells sorted from PBMCs, taken on the day of the first yellow fever vaccination. The rearrangement joins TRBV20-1 to TRBJ2-1, with TRBD2 matching over 8 bases. The clonotype originates from a man aged 18 to 30 who received the YFV17D yellow fever vaccine. CDR3 bases: TGCAGTGCTCCCGGGCTAGCGGGTTACAATGAGCAGTTCTTC. Its protein product is CSAPGLAGYNEQFF.